These T cell receptor beta chains were read from a single sample in a study of metastatic and nonmetastatic thyroid tumors. TCRdb re-analyzed the PCR reads through MiXCR. This table holds 50,000 or so clones, around a sixth found once. The sample was blood. The source is a female donor with papillary thyroid cancer or a benign thyroid nodule (not recorded which). Some clones in this sample may be carry-over from other donors' samples. The CDR3 runs from the conserved cysteine through the conserved F or W. The order of the fields is J gene, clone size, D gene, V gene, CDR3 DNA, CDR3 protein. The D gene is left open where the match is weak. Size is omitted from some rows. Given values are once, few, many or a class for expanded clones.

J gene: TRBJ2-1
clone size: NA
D gene: TRBD2
V gene: TRBV19
CDR3 DNA: TGTGCCAGTAGTATAGATCGTGCAGCGGGAGGGTACAATGAGCAGTTCTTC
CDR3 protein: CASSIDRAAGGYNEQFF

J gene: TRBJ2-7
clone size: many
D gene: TRBD2
V gene: TRBV28
CDR3 DNA: TGTGCCAGTTTTCCCCCGGGAGGGCCTTACTACGAGCAGTACTTC
CDR3 protein: CASFPPGGPYYEQYF

J gene: TRBJ2-5
clone size: many
D gene: NA
V gene: TRBV29-1
CDR3 DNA: TGCAGCGTTGAAGACCCCGGGGGCAAAGAGACCCAGTACTTC
CDR3 protein: CSVEDPGGKETQYF

J gene: TRBJ2-7
clone size: medium-sized
D gene: NA
V gene: TRBV6-1
CDR3 DNA: TGTGCCAGCAGTGAAGCCGGATCCTACGAGCAGTACTTC
CDR3 protein: CASSEAGSYEQYF

J gene: TRBJ2-6
clone size: few
D gene: NA
V gene: TRBV28
CDR3 DNA: TGTGCCAGCATTTTAGTTGCAGAAGGGAGTTCCGGGTCCAACGTCCTGACTTTC
CDR3 protein: CASILVAEGSSGSNVLTF

J gene: TRBJ1-5
clone size: many
D gene: NA
V gene: TRBV27
CDR3 DNA: TGTGCCAGCAGTTTATCTGGGTGGGGCAATCAGCCCCAGCATTTT
CDR3 protein: CASSLSGWGNQPQHF

J gene: TRBJ2-2
clone size: many
D gene: TRBD2
V gene: TRBV4-1
CDR3 DNA: TGCGCCAGCAGCCAAGATGATAGCGGGAGGGCGAACACCGGGGAGCTGTTTTTT
CDR3 protein: CASSQDDSGRANTGELFF

J gene: TRBJ2-7
clone size: NA
D gene: NA
V gene: TRBV11-2
CDR3 DNA: TGTGCCAGCAGCTTCCAGGAAGGGGACGAGCAGTACTTC
CDR3 protein: CASSFQEGDEQYF

J gene: TRBJ2-7
clone size: NA
D gene: NA
V gene: TRBV28
CDR3 DNA: TGTGCCAGCACCCCGGAAGGGGCCGAGCAGTACTTC
CDR3 protein: CASTPEGAEQYF

J gene: TRBJ2-4
clone size: few
D gene: NA
V gene: TRBV28
CDR3 DNA: TGTGCCAGCAGGTCACAGGGAATTCTAGCAAAAAACATTCAGTACTTC
CDR3 protein: CASRSQGILAKNIQYF

J gene: TRBJ2-5
clone size: many
D gene: NA
V gene: TRBV28
CDR3 DNA: TGTGCCAGCAGTCCCTCAAAAGAGACCCAGTACTTC
CDR3 protein: CASSPSKETQYF

J gene: TRBJ2-7
clone size: many
D gene: NA
V gene: TRBV20-1
CDR3 DNA: TGCAGTGCCCGCGACGGATCCTACGAGCAGTACTTC
CDR3 protein: CSARDGSYEQYF

J gene: TRBJ2-7
clone size: many
D gene: TRBD2
V gene: TRBV7-9
CDR3 DNA: TGTGCCAGCAGCCCAACTAGCGGGATGAGATACGAGCAGTACTTC
CDR3 protein: CASSPTSGMRYEQYF

J gene: TRBJ1-5
clone size: many
D gene: TRBD1
V gene: TRBV6-1
CDR3 DNA: TGTGCCAGCAGTCGACAGGGATATAGCAACCAGCCCCAGCATTTT
CDR3 protein: CASSRQGYSNQPQHF

J gene: TRBJ2-7
clone size: NA
D gene: TRBD2
V gene: TRBV11-2
CDR3 DNA: TGTGCCAGCAGCTTGACTAGCGGGAGGGCCTACTCCTACGAGCAGTACTTC
CDR3 protein: CASSLTSGRAYSYEQYF

J gene: TRBJ2-3
clone size: NA
D gene: NA
V gene: TRBV5-1
CDR3 DNA: TGCGCCAGCAGCTTGATCAGTGGTATTTTTAGTCTCGGCACAGATACGCAGTATTTT
CDR3 protein: CASSLISGIFSLGTDTQYF

J gene: TRBJ1-3
clone size: many
D gene: NA
V gene: TRBV2
CDR3 DNA: TGTGCCAGCAGTCGTGGACGGACTGGAAACACCATATATTTT
CDR3 protein: CASSRGRTGNTIYF

J gene: TRBJ1-6
clone size: many
D gene: NA
V gene: TRBV28
CDR3 DNA: TGTGCCAGCAGGGGGTTGAATTCACCCCTCCACTTT
CDR3 protein: CASRGLNSPLHF

J gene: TRBJ2-2
clone size: many
D gene: TRBD2
V gene: TRBV7-2
CDR3 DNA: TGTGCCAGCAGCTTCTCGACTAGCGGGGGGGCCGGGGAGCTGTTTTTT
CDR3 protein: CASSFSTSGGAGELFF

J gene: TRBJ1-2
clone size: many
D gene: NA
V gene: TRBV9
CDR3 DNA: TGTGCCAGCAGCGTCTACTCAGGGGATTCGGGCTATGGCTACACCTTC
CDR3 protein: CASSVYSGDSGYGYTF